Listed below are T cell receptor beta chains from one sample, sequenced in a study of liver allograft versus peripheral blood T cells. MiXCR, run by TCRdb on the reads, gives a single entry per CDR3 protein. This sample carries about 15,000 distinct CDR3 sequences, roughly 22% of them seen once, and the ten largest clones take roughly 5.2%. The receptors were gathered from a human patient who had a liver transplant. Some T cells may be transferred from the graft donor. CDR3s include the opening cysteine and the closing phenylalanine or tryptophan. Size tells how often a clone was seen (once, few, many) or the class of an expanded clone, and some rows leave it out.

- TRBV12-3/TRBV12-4 CASSPTSGTGGPEAFF
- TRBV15 CATSRDTQLSNQPQHF
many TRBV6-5 CASSYSAGAMDYGYTF
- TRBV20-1 CSAFGPPYGYTF
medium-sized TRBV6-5 CASSYSGQGLNSPLHF
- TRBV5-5 CASSSPQGPSSSYTF
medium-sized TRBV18 CASSPLRGTEAFF
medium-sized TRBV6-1 CASRGPQGQYEKLFF
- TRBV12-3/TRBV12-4 CASQRGTGLYEQYF
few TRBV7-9 CASSLETSNSPLHF
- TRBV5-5 CASSWVGEEQYF
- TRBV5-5 CASSLEQRGQPQHF
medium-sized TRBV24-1 CATSGGSNQPQHF
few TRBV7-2 CASSLGMPAGAFF
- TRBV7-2 CASSLGTFFNSPLHF
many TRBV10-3 CAISESRGNQPQHF
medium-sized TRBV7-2 CASSSYGTDGNTEAFF
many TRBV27 CASSSARADLYEQYF
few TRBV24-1 CATSVSGNTGELFF
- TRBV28 CASRTGLFGYTF
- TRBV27 CASRLQGANQPQHF
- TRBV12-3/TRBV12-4 CASSSGQGTQYF
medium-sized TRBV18 CASSPYRDNTEAFF
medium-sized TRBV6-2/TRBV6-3 CASSYQYGYTF
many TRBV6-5 CASSYGEKGTYGYTF
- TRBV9 CASSVTGGNTEAFF
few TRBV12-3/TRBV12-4 CASSHPNSYEQYF
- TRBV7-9 CASSPGHLMRTEAFF
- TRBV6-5 CASSPTGSPGANYGYTF
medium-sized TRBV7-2 CASSPWTDRGMAFF
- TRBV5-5 CASSSLTGGRSYNEQFF
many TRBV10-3 CAIGASGGTDTQYF
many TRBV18 CASSPPYSNQPQHF
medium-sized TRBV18 CASSPGSDRRGVSYNSPLHF
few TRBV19 CASSIRGAEAFF
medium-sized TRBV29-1 CSVAQGYNGYTF
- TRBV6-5 CASSYGERTDTQYF
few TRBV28 CASSLGSGTGEGGYTF
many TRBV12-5 CASGLPQGYSRNTEAFF
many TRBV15 CATSRERRTEAFF
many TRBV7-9 CASSLQDMNTEAFF
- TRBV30 CAWSAYQNTEAFF
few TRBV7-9 CASSNQVDTEAFF
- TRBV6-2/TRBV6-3 CASSFSYEQYF
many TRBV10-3 CAATGTENTEAFF
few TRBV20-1 CSAPGQPSTNEKLFF
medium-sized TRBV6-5 CASSPAYSNQPQHF
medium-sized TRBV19 CASSPSTGRNTEAFF
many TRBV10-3 CAISDYTGGTEAFF
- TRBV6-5 CASRTATYNSPLHF
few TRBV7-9 CASSYRGGDYEQYF
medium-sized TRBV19 CASSKTGGNTIYF